The entry that follows covers one T cell receptor beta chain sequence. Naivety among CD8 cells was defined by CD45RO negativity and positive CCR7 selection, thereby excluding terminally differentiated effector memory CD45RA+ cells. This specimen comes from a study of shared clonotypes between healthy human individuals. The assay was run at deep level. A 200 ng quantity of DNA, tens of thousands of T cell genomes, went into the sorted-subset replicate PCRs. Generated by immunoSEQ multiplex PCR, the TCRdb table keeps only in-frame clones and is missing some. The profile shows 650,000 to 800,000 clones, roughly 94% of them singletons. The specimen was naive CD8+ T cells sorted from blood. The source of this sequence is a man aged 25-45 years in good health.

This CDR3 is CASSHQQGTYEQYF. CDR3 DNA: TGTGCCAGCAGCCACCAACAGGGGACCTACGAGCAGTACTTC. J is TRBJ2-7 and V is TRBV7-9; 7 nucleotides match TRBD1. Looked up from germline, CDR1 is SEHNR and CDR2 is FQNEAQ (reference sequence). This CDR3 region has 14 residues. The junction had 6 bases not matched to a gene; V was cut back by 5 bases and J by 2 bases.